This T cell receptor beta chain comes out of a study of T cell responses to AZD1222 COVID-19 vaccine. Across the study: Whether given at about 4 or about 12 weeks, second doses were pooled. General observations from the study: Mostly white British, mostly female donors; authors suggested clonal diversity may be underestimated.

This CDR3 is 15 amino acids long. Per germline, CDR1 SNHLY and CDR2 FYNNEI. The V gene lost 6 bases and the J gene lost 2 bases, with 14 bases spanning the gap. Profiling relied on immunoSEQ multiplex PCR, and the TCRdb table lists in-frame clones only, not all of them. Here the sample spans approximately 73,000 clones, about 83% being singletons. In this sample, this clone turned up once. The antigen is undetermined. The chain links TRBV2 to TRBJ2-1; D unresolved. Sequences were derived from peripheral blood, sampled on day 0 of AZD1222 vaccination. The receptor's source is an adult in good health. CDR3 coding DNA: TGTGCCAGCAGGGACGGTAGGGATCCCTACAATGAGCAGTTCTTC. This sequence encodes CASRDGRDPYNEQFF. Full variable domain (remainder filled in from reference TRBV2 and TRBJ2-1): EPEVTQTPSHQVTQMGQEVILRCVPISNHLYFYWYRQILGQKVEFLVSFYNNEISEKSEIFDDQFSVERPDGSNFTLKIRSTKLEDSAMYFCASRDGRDPYNEQFFGPGTRLTVL.